This TCR beta chain appears in the sequencing data of a study of CD8+CD57+ T cells in acquired aplastic anemia. The template for TCR beta VDJ and CDR3 sequence profiling was genomic DNA. TCRdb re-called the reads through MiXCR, storing one row per CDR3 protein. The top ten clones hold 40% to 55% of a sample with under 200,000 distinct CDR3 sequences, over 60% of them seen once. In germline, CDR1 is LNHDA, CDR2 SQIVND (reference sequence). This CDR3 is 15 amino acids long. The V and J ends lost 5 bases and 2 bases, in that order; junction bases with no gene match: 2. The source material was sorted CD4+, CD8+, or CD8+CD57+ T cells (not recorded which) from PBMCs. This chain uses TRBV19 with TRBJ2-1; 11 nucleotides agree with TRBD2. The sequence was collected from a human donor with severe aplastic anemia or a healthy control (not recorded which). The CDR3 DNA follows: TGTGCCAGTAGTCCTAGCGGGAGGCCCTACAATGAGCAGTTCTTC. Amino acid sequence: CASSPSGRPYNEQFF.